This T cell receptor beta chain was obtained from a study of blood T cells in healthy people across ages. A word on this clonotype: Its target is not known.

Per sample, no less than 5 micrograms of total RNA were extracted. Findings and limits, study-wide: More naive CD4+ cells and higher diversity were found in long-lived than in aged donors.

Primers used in a second PCR of about 7 to 11 cycles were a sample-barcoded 5' primer and a J-beta primer mix. TCRdb reanalysed the 5' RACE reads using MiXCR and keeps one entry per CDR3 protein. The data hold 1.4 million to 1.5 million distinct CDR3 sequences, with around two fifths observed a single time. After removal of 4 bases from V and 2 bases from J, the junction contained 2 bases not matched to a gene. This CDR3 region has 14 residues. Looked up from germline, CDR1 is SGHRS and CDR2 is YFSETQ. This clonotype was obtained from a woman younger than 30 in good health. The chain joins TRBV5-1 to TRBJ2-5, with TRBD1 matching 10 bases. The sample comprised blood. CDR3 sequence: CASSMGQGQETQYF. CDR3 coding DNA: TGCGCCAGCAGCATGGGACAGGGGCAAGAGACCCAGTACTTC.